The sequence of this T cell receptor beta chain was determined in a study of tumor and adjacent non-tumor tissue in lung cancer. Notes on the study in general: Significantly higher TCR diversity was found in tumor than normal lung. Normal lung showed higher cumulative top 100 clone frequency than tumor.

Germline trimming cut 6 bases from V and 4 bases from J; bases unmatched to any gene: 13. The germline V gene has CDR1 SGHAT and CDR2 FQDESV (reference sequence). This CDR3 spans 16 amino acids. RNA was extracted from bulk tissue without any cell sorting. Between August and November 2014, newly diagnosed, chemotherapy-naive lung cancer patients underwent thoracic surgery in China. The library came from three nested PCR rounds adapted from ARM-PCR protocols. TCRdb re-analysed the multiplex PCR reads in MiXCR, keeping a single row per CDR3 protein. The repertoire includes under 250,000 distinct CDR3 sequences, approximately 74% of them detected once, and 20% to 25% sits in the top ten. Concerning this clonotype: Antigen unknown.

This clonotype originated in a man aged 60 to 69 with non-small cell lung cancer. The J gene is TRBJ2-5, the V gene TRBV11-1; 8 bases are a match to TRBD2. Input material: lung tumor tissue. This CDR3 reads CASRPPGLVGAETQYF. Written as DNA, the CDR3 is TGTGCCAGCAGGCCGCCGGGACTAGTAGGAGCAGAGACCCAGTACTTC.